This T cell receptor (beta chain) originates from a study of post-analysis software for immune sequencing data. Across the study: Secondary progressive, relapsing-remitting and progressive-relapsing multiple sclerosis were among the included disease courses.

Germline assignment: CDR1 LNHNV and CDR2 YYDKDF (reference sequence). Losses at the gene ends were 5 bases for V and 2 bases for J; bases not matched to a gene: 7. CDR3 length: 16 amino acids. Libraries were made from TCR beta cDNA, and they carried unique molecular identifiers. Roughly 0.5 million cDNA molecules were obtained from around 1 to 10 million T cells. TCRdb itself ran the PCR reads through MiXCR, one entry per CDR3 protein. The sample yields 750,000 to 900,000 distinct CDR3 sequences, 46% seen once. Study-level findings and limits: Samples sharing a preparation batch grouped tightly together when assessed by F measure. Patients used several TRBV segments, including TRBV5-6, TRBV5-1 and TRBV20-1, more often than controls. Multiple sclerosis patients showed significantly lower normalized Chao1 diversity than controls did.

Comment on this clonotype: Its antigen is not known.

The source is a girl aged 10-17 years with multiple sclerosis. Input material: blood. The rearrangement uses TRBV15 and TRBJ2-5, with TRBD2 identical over 11 bases. The CDR3 coding sequence is TGTGCCACCAGCGAGCCGGGACTAGCGGTTCAAGAGACCCAGTACTTC. Encoded protein: CATSEPGLAVQETQYF. Full variable domain (outside the CDR3, taken from reference TRBV15 and TRBJ2-5): DAMVIQNPRYQVTQFGKPVTLSCSQTLNHNVMYWYQQKSSQAPKLLFHYYDKDFNNEADTPDNFQSRRPNTSFCFLDIRSPGLGDTAMYLCATSEPGLAVQETQYFGPGTRLLVL.